Shown below are 3 T cell receptor beta chains from a single sample sequenced in a study of CD8 T cells in ankylosing spondylitis. Study conclusions and caveats: Among TCR beta sequences, a motif of several highly homologous variants appeared characteristic of ankylosing spondylitis blood.

TCRdb redid the calling of the 5' RACE reads with MiXCR, one entry per CDR3 protein. The table has 470,000 or so distinct CDR3 sequences, roughly a quarter seen once. Antigens of these TCRs are unknown. Sequencing was performed on blood, either unsorted or a sorted T cell fraction (not recorded which). The receptor set was obtained from a male donor with ankylosing spondylitis.

The genes are TRBV6-2 or TRBV6-3 and TRBJ1-2; D ambiguous. The V end lost 4 bases, the J end lost 5 bases, and 17 bases lay between the germline ends. The CDR3 has 15 residues. Germline V lookup: CDR1 MNHEY, CDR2 SVGEGT. The CDR3 region has the DNA TGTGCCAGCAGTTCGACGGAGTCTGAAGCTTATGGCTACACCTTC. It encodes CASSSTESEAYGYTF.

The CDR3 here is CSARDEREGPTGELFF. Written as DNA, the CDR3 is TGCAGTGCTAGAGACGAGCGGGAGGGCCCCACCGGGGAGCTGTTTTTT. V and J are TRBV20-1 and TRBJ2-2; TRBD2 matches 10 bases. The CDR3 runs 16 residues. The trim removed 0 bases at V and 4 bases at J, leaving 5 bases unmatched. Germline V lookup: CDR1 DFQATT, CDR2 SNEGSKA (reference sequence).

The chain is built from TRBV7-2 and TRBJ1-1; no clear D. CDR3 length equals 14 residues. Between the trimmed V and J ends, which lost 7 bases and 0 bases, there was a span of 12 bases. Germline CDR1 is SGHTA and CDR2 is FQGNSA. The CDR3 DNA reads as TGTGCCAGCATCCCCTTAATTATGAACACTGAAGCTTTCTTT. Translated: CASIPLIMNTEAFF.